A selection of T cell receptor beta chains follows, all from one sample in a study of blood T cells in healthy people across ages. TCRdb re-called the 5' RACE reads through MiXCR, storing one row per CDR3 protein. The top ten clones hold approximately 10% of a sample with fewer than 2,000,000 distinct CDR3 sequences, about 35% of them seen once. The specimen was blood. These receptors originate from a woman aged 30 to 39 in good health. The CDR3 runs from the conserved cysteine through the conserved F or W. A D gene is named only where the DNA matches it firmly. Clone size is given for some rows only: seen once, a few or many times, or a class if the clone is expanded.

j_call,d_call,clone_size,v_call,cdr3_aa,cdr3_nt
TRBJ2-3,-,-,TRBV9,CASSVEVTLGGAQYF,TGTGCCAGCAGCGTAGAGGTGACCCTTGGTGGGGCGCAGTATTTT
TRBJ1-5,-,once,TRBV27,CASSFAGWGNQPQHF,TGTGCCAGCAGTTTTGCCGGCTGGGGCAATCAGCCCCAGCATTTT
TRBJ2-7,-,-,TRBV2,CASRPYFSYEQYF,TGTGCCAGCAGACCGTACTTCTCCTACGAGCAGTACTTC
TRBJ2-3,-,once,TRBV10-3,CAITGLDTQYF,TGTGCCATCACGGGGTTAGATACGCAGTATTTT
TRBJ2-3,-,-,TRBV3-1,CASSRPEGGITGTQYF,TGTGCCAGCAGCCGCCCGGAGGGCGGGATTACAGGTACGCAGTATTTT
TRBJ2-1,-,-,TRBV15,CATSNLLVGNEQFF,TGTGCCACCAGCAATTTACTAGTAGGCAATGAGCAGTTCTTC
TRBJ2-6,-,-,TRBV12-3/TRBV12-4,CASRLHGSSGANVLTF,TGTGCCAGCAGGCTCCACGGGAGCTCTGGGGCCAACGTCCTGACTTTC
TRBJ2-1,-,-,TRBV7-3,CASSSQRSTDNEQFF,TGTGCCAGCAGCTCCCAGCGGAGCACCGACAATGAGCAGTTCTTC
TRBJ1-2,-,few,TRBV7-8,CASSLADRGDNYGYTF,TGTGCCAGCAGCTTAGCCGACAGAGGGGACAACTATGGCTACACCTTC
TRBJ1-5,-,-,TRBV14,CASSQELENDGVGKHF,TGTGCCAGCAGCCAAGAGCTGGAGAACGACGGCGTGGGTAAGCATTTT
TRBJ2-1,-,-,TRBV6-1,CASSEAALSSYNEQFF,TGTGCCAGCAGTGAAGCGGCCTTAAGCTCCTACAATGAGCAGTTCTTC
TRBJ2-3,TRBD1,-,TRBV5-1,CASSLNRGAQYF,TGCGCCAGCAGCTTAAACAGGGGTGCGCAGTATTTT
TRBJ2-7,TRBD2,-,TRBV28,CASSPTGTSGRNEEQYF,TGTGCCAGCAGTCCTACCGGGACTAGCGGGAGGAATGAAGAGCAGTACTTC
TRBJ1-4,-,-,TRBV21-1,CAGPTDEWDRDREKLFF,TGTGCCGGGCCCACTGACGAGTGGGACAGGGATCGAGAAAAACTGTTTTTT
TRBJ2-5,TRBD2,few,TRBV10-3,CAISEPPGLAGQETQYF,TGTGCCATCAGTGAGCCCCCCGGACTAGCGGGGCAAGAGACCCAGTACTTC
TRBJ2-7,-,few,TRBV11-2,CASSLGGDGSYEQYF,TGTGCCAGCAGCTTAGGAGGTGACGGGTCCTACGAGCAGTACTTC
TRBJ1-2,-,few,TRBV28,CASDPGGGNYGCTF,TGTGCCAGCGACCCTGGGGGGGGGAACTATGGCTGCACCTTC
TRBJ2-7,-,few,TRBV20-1,CSAEGGEGGISYEQYF,TGCAGTGCTGAAGGGGGCGAGGGAGGGATCTCCTACGAGCAGTACTTC
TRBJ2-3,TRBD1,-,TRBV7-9,CASSNRDRAEYTQYF,TGTGCCAGCAGCAACAGGGACAGGGCAGAATATACGCAGTATTTT
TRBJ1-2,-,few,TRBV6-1,CASRQGIGTPGGYGYTF,TGTGCCAGCAGGCAGGGAATTGGGACACCCGGGGGGTATGGCTACACCTTC
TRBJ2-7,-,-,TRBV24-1,CATSDRTEPYEQYF,TGTGCCACCAGTGATCGGACAGAACCCTACGAGCAGTACTTC
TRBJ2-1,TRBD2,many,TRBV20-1,CSARESGRVHNEQFF,TGCAGTGCTAGAGAAAGCGGGAGGGTCCACAATGAGCAGTTCTTC
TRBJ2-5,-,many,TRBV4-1,CASSQFGSQLETQYF,TGCGCCAGCAGCCAATTCGGGTCACAGTTGGAGACCCAGTACTTC
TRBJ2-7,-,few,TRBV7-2,CASSLSHPFGRLSYEQYF,TGTGCCAGCAGCTTATCCCACCCTTTTGGCAGGCTTTCCTACGAGCAGTACTTC
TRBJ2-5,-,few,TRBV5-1,CASSLGRRSEAQYF,TGCGCCAGCAGCTTGGGTAGGAGGTCGGAGGCCCAGTACTTC
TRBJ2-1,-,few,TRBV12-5,CASGTAGNEQFF,TGTGCTAGTGGTACCGCGGGCAATGAGCAGTTCTTC
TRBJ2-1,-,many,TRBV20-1,CSARLGNEQFF,TGCAGTGCTCGACTAGGCAATGAGCAGTTCTTC
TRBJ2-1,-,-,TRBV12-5,CASGLVAGQSDEQFF,TGTGCTAGTGGTTTGGTCGCGGGACAGTCGGATGAGCAGTTCTTC
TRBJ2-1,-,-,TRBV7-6,CASSPLGGVNEQFF,TGTGCCAGCAGCCCACTCGGAGGGGTGAATGAGCAGTTCTTC
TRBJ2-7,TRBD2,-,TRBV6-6,CASSYYRGTSGSEEQYF,TGTGCCAGCAGTTATTACCGCGGGACTAGCGGGAGTGAAGAGCAGTACTTC
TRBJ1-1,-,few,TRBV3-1,CASSQVSGTTEAFF,TGTGCCAGCAGCCAAGTCTCAGGGACCACTGAAGCTTTCTTT
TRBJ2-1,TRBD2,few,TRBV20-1,CSALRRGVYNEQFF,TGCAGTGCGCTGCGGCGGGGGGTATACAATGAGCAGTTCTTC
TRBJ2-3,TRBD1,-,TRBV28,CASSTRQGGGTQYF,TGTGCCAGCAGTACCAGACAGGGCGGAGGTACGCAGTATTTT
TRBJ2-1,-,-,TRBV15,CATSRAGTTIYNEQFF,TGTGCCACCAGCAGAGCGGGGACAACTATTTACAATGAGCAGTTCTTC
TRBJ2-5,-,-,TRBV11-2,CASSPGTSETQYF,TGTGCCAGCAGCCCCGGGACATCTGAGACCCAGTACTTC
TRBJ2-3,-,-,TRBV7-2,CASIPSVGQSTDTQYF,TGTGCCAGCATCCCTAGCGTCGGTCAGAGCACAGATACGCAGTATTTT
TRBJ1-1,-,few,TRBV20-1,CSASWAGRGSTEAFF,TGCAGTGCTAGTTGGGCAGGGAGAGGTAGCACTGAAGCTTTCTTT
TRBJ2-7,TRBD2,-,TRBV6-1,CASGGPRELHEQYF,TGTGCCAGCGGCGGTCCGCGGGAGTTACACGAGCAGTACTTC
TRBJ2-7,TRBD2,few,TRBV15,CATSRTSGGTYEQYF,TGTGCCACCAGCAGAACTAGCGGGGGAACCTACGAGCAGTACTTC
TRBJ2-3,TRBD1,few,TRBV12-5,CASGLGQGTLSTDTQYF,TGTGCTAGTGGTTTGGGACAGGGGACTTTAAGCACAGATACGCAGTATTTT
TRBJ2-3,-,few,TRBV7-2,CASSLVGLRGDTQYF,TGTGCCAGCAGCTTAGTGGGCCTACGGGGAGATACGCAGTATTTT
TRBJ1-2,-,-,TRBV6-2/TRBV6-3,CASSLVRQYYGYTF,TGTGCCAGCAGTTTAGTACGACAGTACTATGGCTACACCTTC
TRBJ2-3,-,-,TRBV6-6,CASSQRGDTDTQYF,TGTGCCAGCAGTCAACGGGGTGACACAGATACGCAGTATTTT
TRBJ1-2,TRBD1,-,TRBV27,CASSPLTGRSYGYTF,TGTGCCAGCAGTCCCCTGACAGGGAGGTCGTATGGCTACACCTTC
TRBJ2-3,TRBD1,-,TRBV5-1,CASSLTRDRGAFGTDTQYF,TGCGCCAGCAGCTTAACCCGGGACAGGGGGGCATTTGGCACAGATACGCAGTATTTT
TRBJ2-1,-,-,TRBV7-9,CASSPLWGRGSNEQFF,TGTGCCAGCAGCCCCCTATGGGGCAGGGGTTCAAATGAGCAGTTCTTC
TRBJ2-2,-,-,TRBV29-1,CSGAQLTGELFF,TGCAGCGGTGCCCAACTTACCGGGGAGCTGTTTTTT